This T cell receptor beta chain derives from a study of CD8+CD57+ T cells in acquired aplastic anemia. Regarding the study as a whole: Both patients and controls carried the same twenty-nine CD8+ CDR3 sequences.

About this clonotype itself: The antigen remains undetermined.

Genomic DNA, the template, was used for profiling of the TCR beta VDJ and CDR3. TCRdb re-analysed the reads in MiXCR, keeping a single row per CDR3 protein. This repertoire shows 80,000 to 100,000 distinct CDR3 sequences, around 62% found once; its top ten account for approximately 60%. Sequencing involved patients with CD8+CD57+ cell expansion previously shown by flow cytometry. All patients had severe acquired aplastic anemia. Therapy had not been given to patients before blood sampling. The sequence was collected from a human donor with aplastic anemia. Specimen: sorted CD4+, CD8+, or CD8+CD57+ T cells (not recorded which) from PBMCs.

CDR3 residues: CASSRVQSYNEQFF. CDR3 nucleotides: TGCGCCAGCAGCCGAGTACAGAGCTACAATGAGCAGTTCTTC. V is TRBV5-1 and J is TRBJ2-1; D unclear. V was pared by 4 bases and J by 3 bases, with 11 bases between. This CDR3 has 14 residues. The germline V gene has CDR1 SGHRS and CDR2 YFSETQ.